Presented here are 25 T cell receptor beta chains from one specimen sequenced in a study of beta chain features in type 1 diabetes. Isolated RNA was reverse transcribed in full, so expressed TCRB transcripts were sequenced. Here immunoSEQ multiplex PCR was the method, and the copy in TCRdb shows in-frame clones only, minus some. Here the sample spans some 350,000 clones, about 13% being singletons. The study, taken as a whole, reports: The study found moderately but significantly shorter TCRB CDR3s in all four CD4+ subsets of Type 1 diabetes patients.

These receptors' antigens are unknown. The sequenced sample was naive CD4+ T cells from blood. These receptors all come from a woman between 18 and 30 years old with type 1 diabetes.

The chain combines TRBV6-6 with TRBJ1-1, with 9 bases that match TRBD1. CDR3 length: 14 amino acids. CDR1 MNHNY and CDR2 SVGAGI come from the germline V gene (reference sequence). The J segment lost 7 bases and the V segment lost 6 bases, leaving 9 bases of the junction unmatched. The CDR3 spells CASSSGTGLGEAFF. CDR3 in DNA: TGTGCCAGCAGCTCCGGGACAGGGCTGGGTGAAGCTTTCTTT.

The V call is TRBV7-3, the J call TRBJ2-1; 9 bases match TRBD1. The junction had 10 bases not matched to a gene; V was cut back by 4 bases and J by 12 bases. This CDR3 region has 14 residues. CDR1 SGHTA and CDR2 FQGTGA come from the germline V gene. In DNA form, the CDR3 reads TGTGCCAGCAGCTATGGACAGGGGACCTCTGGGCAGTTCTTC. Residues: CASSYGQGTSGQFF.

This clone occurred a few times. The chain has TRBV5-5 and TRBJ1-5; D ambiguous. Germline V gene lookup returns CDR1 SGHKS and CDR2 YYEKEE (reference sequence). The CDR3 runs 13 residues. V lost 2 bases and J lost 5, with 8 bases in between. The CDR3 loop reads CASSFIGDQPQHF. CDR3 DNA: TGTGCCAGCAGCTTTATAGGAGATCAGCCCCAGCATTTT. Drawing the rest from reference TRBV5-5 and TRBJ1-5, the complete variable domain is DAGVTQSPTHLIKTRGQQVTLRCSPISGHKSVSWYQQVLGQGPQFIFQYYEKEERGRGNFPDRFSARQFPNYSSELNVNALLLGDSALYLCASSFIGDQPQHFGDGTRLSIL.

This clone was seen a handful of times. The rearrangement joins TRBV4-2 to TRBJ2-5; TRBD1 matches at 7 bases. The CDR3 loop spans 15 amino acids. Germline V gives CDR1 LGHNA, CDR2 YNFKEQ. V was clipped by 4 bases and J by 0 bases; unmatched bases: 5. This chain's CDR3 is CASSPQGLYQETQYF. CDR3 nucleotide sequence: TGTGCCAGCAGCCCACAGGGGTTATACCAAGAGACCCAGTACTTC.

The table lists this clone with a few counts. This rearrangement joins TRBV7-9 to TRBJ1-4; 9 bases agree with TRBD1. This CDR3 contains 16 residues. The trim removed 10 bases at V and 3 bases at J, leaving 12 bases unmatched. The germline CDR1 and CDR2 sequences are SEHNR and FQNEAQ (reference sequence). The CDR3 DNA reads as TGTGCCACCGGGACAGGGTCCTTTAAGGCTAATGAAAAACTGTTTTTT. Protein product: CATGTGSFKANEKLFF.

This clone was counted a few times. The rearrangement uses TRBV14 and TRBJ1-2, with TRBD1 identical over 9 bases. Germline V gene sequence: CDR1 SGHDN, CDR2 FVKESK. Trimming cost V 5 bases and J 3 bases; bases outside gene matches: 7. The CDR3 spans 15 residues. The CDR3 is CASSSTGGADYGYTF. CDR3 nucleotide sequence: TGTGCCAGCAGCTCTACAGGGGGCGCGGACTATGGCTACACCTTC.

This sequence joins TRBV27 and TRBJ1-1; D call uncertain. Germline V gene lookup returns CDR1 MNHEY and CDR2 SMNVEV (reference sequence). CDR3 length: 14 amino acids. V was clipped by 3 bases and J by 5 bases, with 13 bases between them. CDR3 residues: CASSFGERLTEAFF. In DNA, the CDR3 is TGTGCCAGCAGTTTCGGGGAAAGGTTAACTGAAGCTTTCTTT.

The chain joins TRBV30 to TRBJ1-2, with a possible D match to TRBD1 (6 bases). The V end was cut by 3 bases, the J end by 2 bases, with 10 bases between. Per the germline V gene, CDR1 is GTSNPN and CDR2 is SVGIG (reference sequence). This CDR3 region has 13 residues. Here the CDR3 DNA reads TGTGCCTGGAGGACACAGGGAAACTATGGCTACACCTTC. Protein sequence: CAWRTQGNYGYTF.

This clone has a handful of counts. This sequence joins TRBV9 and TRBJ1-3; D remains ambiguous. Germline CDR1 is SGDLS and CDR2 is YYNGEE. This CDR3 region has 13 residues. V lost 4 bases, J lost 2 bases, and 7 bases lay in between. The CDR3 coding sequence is TGTGCCAGCAGCTCCGGTCCTGGAAACACCATATATTTT. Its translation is CASSSGPGNTIYF.

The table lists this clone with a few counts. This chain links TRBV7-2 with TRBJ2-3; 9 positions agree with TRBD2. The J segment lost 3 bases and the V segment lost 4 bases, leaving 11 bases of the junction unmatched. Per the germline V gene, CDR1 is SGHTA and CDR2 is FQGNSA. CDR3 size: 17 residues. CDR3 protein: CASSSSFSGSGTDTQYF. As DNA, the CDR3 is TGTGCCAGCAGCTCCTCCTTTAGCGGGAGTGGAACAGATACGCAGTATTTT.

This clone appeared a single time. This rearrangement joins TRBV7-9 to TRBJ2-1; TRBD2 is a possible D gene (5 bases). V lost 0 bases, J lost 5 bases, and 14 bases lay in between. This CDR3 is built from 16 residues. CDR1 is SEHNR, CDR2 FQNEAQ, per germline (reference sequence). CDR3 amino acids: CASSLARGVGNNEQFF. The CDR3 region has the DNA TGTGCCAGCAGCTTAGCCCGGGGAGTTGGAAACAATGAGCAGTTCTTC.

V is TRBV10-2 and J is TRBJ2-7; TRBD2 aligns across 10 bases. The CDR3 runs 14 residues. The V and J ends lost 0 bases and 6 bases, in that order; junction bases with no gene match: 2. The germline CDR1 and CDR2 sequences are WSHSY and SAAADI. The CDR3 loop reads CASSESSGRLEQYF. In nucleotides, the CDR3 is TGCGCCAGCAGTGAGTCTAGCGGGAGGCTCGAGCAGTACTTC.

This CDR3 is CASRRQSGGNQPQHF. The CDR3 DNA is TGTGCCAGCAGGAGACAGTCGGGAGGGAATCAGCCCCAGCATTTT. The V call is TRBV27, the J call TRBJ1-5; TRBD1 is a possible D gene (5 bases). The ends were cut back, 6 bases at V and 4 bases at J, with 16 bases in the middle. The CDR3 sequence is 15 residues long. From germline, CDR1 is MNHEY and CDR2 SMNVEV (reference sequence).

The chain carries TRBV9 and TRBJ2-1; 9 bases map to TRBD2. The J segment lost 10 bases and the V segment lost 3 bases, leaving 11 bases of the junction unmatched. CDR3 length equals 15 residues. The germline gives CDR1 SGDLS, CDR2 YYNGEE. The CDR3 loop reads CASSAQLAGPREQFF. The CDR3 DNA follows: TGTGCCAGCAGCGCCCAACTAGCGGGTCCTCGGGAGCAGTTCTTC.

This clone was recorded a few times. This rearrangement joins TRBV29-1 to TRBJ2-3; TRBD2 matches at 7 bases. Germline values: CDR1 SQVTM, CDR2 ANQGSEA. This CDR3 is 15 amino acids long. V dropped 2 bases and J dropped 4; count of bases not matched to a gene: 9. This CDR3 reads CSVEPFTGGPDTQYF. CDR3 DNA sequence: TGCAGCGTTGAACCCTTTACGGGAGGTCCAGATACGCAGTATTTT.

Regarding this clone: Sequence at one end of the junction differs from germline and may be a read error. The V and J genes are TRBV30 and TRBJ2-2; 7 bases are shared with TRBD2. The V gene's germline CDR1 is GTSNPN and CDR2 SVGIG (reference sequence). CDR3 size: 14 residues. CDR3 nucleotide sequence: TGTGCCTGGAGAAGCGGGGTGAACACCGGAGAGCTGTTTTTT. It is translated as CAWRSGVNTGELFF.

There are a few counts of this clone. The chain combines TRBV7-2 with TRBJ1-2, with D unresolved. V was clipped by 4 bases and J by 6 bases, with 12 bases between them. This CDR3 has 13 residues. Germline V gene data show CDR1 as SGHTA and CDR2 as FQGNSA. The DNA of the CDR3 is TGTGCCAGCAGCTCCCGTCCCGCGGATGGCTACACCTTC. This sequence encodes CASSSRPADGYTF.

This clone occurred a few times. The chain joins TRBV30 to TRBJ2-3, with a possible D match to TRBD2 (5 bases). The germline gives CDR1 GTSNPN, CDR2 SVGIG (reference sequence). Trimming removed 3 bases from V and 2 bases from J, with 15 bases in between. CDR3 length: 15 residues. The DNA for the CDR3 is TGTGCCTGGAGAACTAAGACTACCCTCACAGATACGCAGTATTTT. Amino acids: CAWRTKTTLTDTQYF.

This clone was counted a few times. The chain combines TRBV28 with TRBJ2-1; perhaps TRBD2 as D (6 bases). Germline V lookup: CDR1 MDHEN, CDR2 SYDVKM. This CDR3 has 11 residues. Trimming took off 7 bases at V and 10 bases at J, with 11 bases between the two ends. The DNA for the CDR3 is TGTGCCAGCAAGTACGGGAGCGAGCAGTTCTTC. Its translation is CASKYGSEQFF.

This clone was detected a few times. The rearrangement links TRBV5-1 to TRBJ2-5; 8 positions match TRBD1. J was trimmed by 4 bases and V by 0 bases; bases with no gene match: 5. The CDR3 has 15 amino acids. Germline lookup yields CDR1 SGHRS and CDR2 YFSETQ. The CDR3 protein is CASSLGQGLVETQYF. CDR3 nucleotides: TGCGCCAGCAGCTTGGGACAGGGGCTGGTAGAGACCCAGTACTTC.

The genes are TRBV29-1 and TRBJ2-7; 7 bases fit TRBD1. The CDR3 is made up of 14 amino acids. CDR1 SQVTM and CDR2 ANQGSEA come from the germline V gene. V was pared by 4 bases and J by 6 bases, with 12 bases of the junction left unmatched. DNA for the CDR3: TGCAGCGTTGGGGGGCTGACAGGGATGAGCGAGCAGTACTTC. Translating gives CSVGGLTGMSEQYF.

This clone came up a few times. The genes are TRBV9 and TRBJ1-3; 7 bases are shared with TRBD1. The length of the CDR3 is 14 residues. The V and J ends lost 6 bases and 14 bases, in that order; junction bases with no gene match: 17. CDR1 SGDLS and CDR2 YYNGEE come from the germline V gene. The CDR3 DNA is TGTGCCAGCACCCGGACAGGACAGGTCCCAACTCTATATTTT. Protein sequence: CASTRTGQVPTLYF. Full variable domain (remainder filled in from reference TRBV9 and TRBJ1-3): DSGVTQTPKHLITATGQRVTLRCSPRSGDLSVYWYQQSLDQGLQFLIQYYNGEERAKGNILERFSAQQFPDLHSELNLSSLELGDSALYFCASTRTGQVPTLYFGEGSWLTVV.

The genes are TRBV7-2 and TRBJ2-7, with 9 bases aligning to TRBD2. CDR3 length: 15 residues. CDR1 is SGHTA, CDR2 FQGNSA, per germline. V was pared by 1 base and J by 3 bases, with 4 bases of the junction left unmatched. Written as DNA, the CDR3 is TGTGCCAGCAGCTTAGTCCTAGCGGGGAACTACGAGCAGTACTTC. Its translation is CASSLVLAGNYEQYF.

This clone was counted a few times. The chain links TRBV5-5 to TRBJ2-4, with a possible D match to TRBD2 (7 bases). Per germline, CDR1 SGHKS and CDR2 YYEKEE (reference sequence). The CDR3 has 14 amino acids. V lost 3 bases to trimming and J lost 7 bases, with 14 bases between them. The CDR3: CASSSGGSLNIQYF. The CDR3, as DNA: TGTGCCAGCAGCTCGGGGGGCTCCCTGAACATTCAGTACTTC. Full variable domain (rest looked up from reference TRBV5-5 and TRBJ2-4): DAGVTQSPTHLIKTRGQQVTLRCSPISGHKSVSWYQQVLGQGPQFIFQYYEKEERGRGNFPDRFSARQFPNYSSELNVNALLLGDSALYLCASSSGGSLNIQYFGAGTRLSVL.

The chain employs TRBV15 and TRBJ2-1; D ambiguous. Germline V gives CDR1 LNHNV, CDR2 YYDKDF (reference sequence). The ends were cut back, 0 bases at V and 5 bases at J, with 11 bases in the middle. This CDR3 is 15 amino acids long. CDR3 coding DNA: TGTGCCACCAGCAGAGATTCAGGCAGCCACAATGAGCAGTTCTTC. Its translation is CATSRDSGSHNEQFF.